One T cell receptor beta chain is described in this entry. This sample was taken from a study of OX40 agonist ivuxolimab in advanced cancers. Study overall: Each dose-escalation patient presented with hepatocellular carcinoma, melanoma, renal cell or head and neck cancer.

Clones were sequenced by immunoSEQ multiplex PCR, and TCRdb holds only the in-frame ones, with some missing. The table has 80,000 to 100,000 clones, roughly nine tenths seen once; the top ten hold roughly 0.52%. The V and J ends lost 6 bases and 4 bases respectively, with 9 bases between them. The CDR3 length is 13 residues. The germline V gene encodes CDR1 MNHEY and CDR2 SVGAGI. The chain joins TRBV6-5 to TRBJ1-4, with D unclear. This clonotype originated in an adult with an advanced solid tumor such as melanoma, head and neck, liver or kidney cancer. The input for sequencing was CD4+ or CD8+ T cells sorted from blood, taken in a trial of the OX40 agonist ivuxolimab. The CDR3 DNA is TGTGCCAGCAGCAATCGCCATAATGAAAAACTGTTTTTT. Translated, it gives CASSNRHNEKLFF.